This T cell receptor beta chain comes out of a study of blood T cell repertoires in COVID-19. In the study overall: Acute and convalescent COVID-19 specimens originated in the United States, Italy and Spain. PBMCs, B-cell-depleted T cells, or T cells were the source of the cDNA or gDNA that made up the material.

The authors' processing: Amplified reference gene primers provided the basis for estimating nucleated cell counts. The data were produced by immunoSEQ multiplex PCR, yet TCRdb's version contains in-frame clones alone and is incomplete. The V and J calls and the clone size are those of that table, but D and trimming were determined from the DNA. The sample records about 140,000 clones, approximately 80% being singletons. This TCR was recovered from a man between 60 and 75 years old with active or convalescent COVID-19. The material sequenced was peripheral blood.

The CDR3 coding sequence is TGTGCCAGCAGTTACGCGTTACAGCTCATCTATGGCTACACCTTC. This encodes CASSYALQLIYGYTF. The gene calls are TRBV6-2 or TRBV6-3 and TRBJ1-2; no reliable D call. Germline V lookup: CDR1 MNHEY, CDR2 SVGEGT. V lost 2 bases and J lost 4, with 14 bases in between. The CDR3 has 15 residues.